Included here is one TCR beta chain sequence, with context. V lost 3 bases and J lost 3; bases outside the gene matches: 3. The CDR3 is 15 residues long. Germline lookup yields CDR1 SGHNT and CDR2 YENEEA. TCRdb keeps only in-frame clones here, not all; method: immunoSEQ multiplex PCR. The sample carries 140,000 to 150,000 clones, approximately 85% recorded once. This sample is drawn from a study of T cell responses to AZD1222 COVID-19 vaccine. This sequence originates from an adult in good health. The rearrangement joins TRBV11-3 to TRBJ2-1; 9 bases match TRBD2. Specimen: peripheral blood, collected on day 0 of MenACWY control vaccination. The CDR3 spells CASSFSGGGYNEQFF. DNA for the CDR3: TGTGCCAGCAGCTTTAGCGGGGGAGGCTACAATGAGCAGTTCTTC. The full variable domain, with the rest looked up from reference TRBV11-3 and TRBJ2-1, is EAGVVQSPRYKIIEKKQPVAFWCNPISGHNTLYWYLQNLGQGPELLIRYENEEAVDDSQLPKDRFSAERLKGVDSTLKIQPAELGDSAVYLCASSFSGGGYNEQFFGPGTRLTVL.